Listed below are T cell receptor beta chains from one sample, sequenced in a study of yellow fever vaccine responses in identical twins. TCRdb analysed the RT-PCR reads with MiXCR anew, one entry per CDR3 protein. The data contain a few thousand distinct CDR3 sequences, about 85% of them singletons. Source: T cells from blood (PBMCs), unsorted or a sorted subset (not recorded which), taken before or after yellow fever vaccination (not recorded which). The origin of the receptors is a woman under 30 who received the yellow fever vaccine. Both conserved end residues are part of each CDR3. A D gene is named only where the DNA matches it firmly. Where a row states a size, it is once, few, many or the class of an expanded clone; other rows omit it.

size: once; V: TRBV11-1; D: .; J: TRBJ2-3; CDR3: CASSGGLSAVDTQYF; DNA: TGTGCCAGCAGCGGAGGACTAAGTGCTGTAGATACGCAGTATTTT
size: .; V: TRBV4-2; D: TRBD2; J: TRBJ2-3; CDR3: CASSQDLSGGSDTQYF; DNA: TGTGCCAGCAGCCAAGATCTAAGCGGGGGATCAGATACGCAGTATTTT
size: .; V: TRBV2; D: .; J: TRBJ2-5; CDR3: CASDEATSQETQYF; DNA: TGTGCCAGCGACGAAGCTACCTCGCAAGAGACCCAGTACTTC
size: .; V: TRBV13; D: TRBD1; J: TRBJ2-7; CDR3: CASSPSGTATYEQYF; DNA: TGTGCCAGCAGCCCTTCCGGGACAGCTACCTACGAGCAGTACTTC
size: .; V: TRBV14; D: TRBD2; J: TRBJ2-3; CDR3: CASSQDKGLAGRTDTQYF; DNA: TGTGCCAGCAGCCAAGATAAAGGACTAGCGGGTCGCACAGATACGCAGTATTTT
size: once; V: TRBV15; D: TRBD1; J: TRBJ2-6; CDR3: CATSRTGAGANVLTF; DNA: TGTGCCACCAGCAGAACAGGGGCTGGGGCCAACGTCCTGACTTTC
size: .; V: TRBV10-1; D: TRBD1; J: TRBJ2-2; CDR3: CASSENRGRSGELFF; DNA: TGCGCCAGCAGTGAGAACAGGGGGCGGTCCGGGGAGCTGTTTTTT
size: .; V: TRBV29-1; D: .; J: TRBJ2-5; CDR3: CSVGETQYF; DNA: TGCAGCGTTGGTGAGACCCAGTACTTC
size: .; V: TRBV6-5; D: .; J: TRBJ1-1; CDR3: CASSYSGVNTEAFF; DNA: TGTGCCAGCAGTTACTCCGGGGTGAACACTGAAGCTTTCTTT
size: few; V: TRBV6-1; D: TRBD1; J: TRBJ2-4; CDR3: CASRPDRILAKNIQYF; DNA: TGTGCCAGCAGACCGGACAGGATATTAGCCAAAAACATTCAGTACTTC
size: .; V: TRBV11-3; D: .; J: TRBJ2-3; CDR3: CASSLEAGPDTQYF; DNA: TGTGCCAGCAGCTTAGAAGCAGGGCCAGATACGCAGTATTTT
size: .; V: TRBV5-5; D: .; J: TRBJ2-3; CDR3: CASSLDRDTQYF; DNA: TGTGCCAGCAGCTTGGACAGGGATACGCAGTATTTT
size: .; V: TRBV6-1; D: TRBD2; J: TRBJ2-5; CDR3: CASSGGGGGFQETQYF; DNA: TGTGCCAGCAGTGGCGGTGGGGGGGGGTTTCAAGAGACCCAGTACTTC
size: .; V: TRBV6-5; D: TRBD1; J: TRBJ1-1; CDR3: CASSSQGWAMNTEAFF; DNA: TGTGCCAGCAGTTCACAGGGGTGGGCGATGAACACTGAAGCTTTCTTT
size: .; V: TRBV23-1; D: .; J: TRBJ2-3; CDR3: CASSERDPSWRDTQYF; DNA: TGCGCCAGCAGTGAACGGGACCCTAGTTGGAGAGATACGCAGTATTTT
size: .; V: TRBV24-1; D: TRBD1; J: TRBJ1-2; CDR3: CATSDLKGTGGNGYTF; DNA: TGTGCCACCAGTGATTTGAAGGGGACAGGGGGCAATGGCTACACCTTC
size: .; V: TRBV11-1; D: .; J: TRBJ2-5; CDR3: CASSRTPQETQYF; DNA: TGTGCCAGCAGCCGCACTCCACAAGAGACCCAGTACTTC
size: .; V: TRBV4-1; D: TRBD1; J: TRBJ2-2; CDR3: CASSQPWTGAGELFF; DNA: TGCGCCAGCAGCCAACCCTGGACAGGCGCCGGGGAGCTGTTTTTT
size: .; V: TRBV5-6; D: TRBD1; J: TRBJ1-5; CDR3: CASSSTGGGGQPQHF; DNA: TGTGCCAGCAGCTCCACAGGGGGCGGCGGTCAGCCCCAGCATTTT
size: .; V: TRBV7-6; D: .; J: TRBJ2-1; CDR3: CASSTRPSSSYNEQFF; DNA: TGTGCCAGCAGCACCCGACCGTCGAGCTCCTACAATGAGCAGTTCTTC
size: .; V: TRBV7-3; D: .; J: TRBJ2-3; CDR3: CASSLNSVDTQYF; DNA: TGTGCCAGCAGCTTAAATAGCGTGGATACGCAGTATTTT
size: .; V: TRBV7-6; D: TRBD1; J: TRBJ1-6; CDR3: CASSQGQGAASPLHF; DNA: TGTGCCAGCAGCCAAGGACAGGGGGCTGCGTCACCCCTCCACTTT
size: .; V: TRBV4-1; D: TRBD1; J: TRBJ1-1; CDR3: CASSHGTGYSEAFF; DNA: TGCGCCAGCAGCCATGGGACAGGGTACTCTGAAGCTTTCTTT
size: .; V: TRBV10-1; D: .; J: TRBJ2-1; CDR3: CASRPQGSSYNEQFF; DNA: TGCGCCAGCAGGCCACAGGGCAGCTCCTACAATGAGCAGTTCTTC
size: .; V: TRBV28; D: .; J: TRBJ1-2; CDR3: CASSPPTADYGYTF; DNA: TGTGCCAGCAGTCCCCCGACAGCCGACTATGGCTACACCTTC